Listed below are T cell receptor beta chains from one sample, sequenced in a study of T cell clonotyping in hematopoietic cell transplantation. Libraries were prepared by immunoSEQ multiplex PCR; TCRdb keeps only in-frame clonotypes and omits some of them. The sample holds about 76,000 clones, 90% to 97% seen once. Specimen: peripheral blood mononuclear cells, collected before stem cell transplant. The receptors stem from a woman aged 45-65 years with acute myeloid leukemia. Some clones in this sample may be carry-over from other donors' samples. Each CDR3 is given with its conserved first and last residue. D genes are given only for firm matches. Clone size is not always given. Where it is, it says once, few, many or a class for expanded clones.

D: NA
size: NA
V: TRBV10-3
J: TRBJ2-7
DNA: TGTGCCATCAGTGAACCACGGACCTACGAGCAGTACTTC
CDR3: CAISEPRTYEQYF

D: TRBD1
size: NA
V: TRBV2
J: TRBJ1-2
DNA: TGTGCCAGCAGTAGAGGAATCGGGACAGGCTATGGCTACACCTTC
CDR3: CASSRGIGTGYGYTF

D: TRBD1
size: NA
V: TRBV6-5
J: TRBJ1-2
DNA: TGTGCCAGCAGACGCCCGGGACAGGGAAACAATGGCTACACCTTC
CDR3: CASRRPGQGNNGYTF

D: NA
size: NA
V: TRBV18
J: TRBJ1-5
DNA: TGTGCCAGCTCGGACAGCAATCAGCCCCAGCATTTT
CDR3: CASSDSNQPQHF

D: NA
size: once
V: TRBV30
J: TRBJ1-6
DNA: TGTGCCTGGAGTGTAAGGTATCAGTCCCTCCACTTT
CDR3: CAWSVRYQSLHF

D: TRBD1
size: NA
V: TRBV6-5
J: TRBJ1-1
DNA: TGTGCCAGCAACCTACAGGGGAGCACTGAAGCTTTCTTT
CDR3: CASNLQGSTEAFF

D: NA
size: NA
V: TRBV30
J: TRBJ2-7
DNA: TGTGCCTGGAGTGTACGACGGGCGGGCTCCTACGAGCAGTACTTC
CDR3: CAWSVRRAGSYEQYF

D: NA
size: NA
V: TRBV5-1
J: TRBJ1-1
DNA: TGCGCCAGCAGCCTAGCGACAGCGACTGAAGCTTTCTTT
CDR3: CASSLATATEAFF

D: TRBD2
size: NA
V: TRBV19
J: TRBJ2-7
DNA: TGTGCCAGTAGTATTACTAGCGCACTCCACGAGCAGTACTTC
CDR3: CASSITSALHEQYF

D: NA
size: NA
V: TRBV6-5
J: TRBJ2-5
DNA: TGTGCCAGCAGTTACAGGGGTAGGGAGACCCAGTACTTC
CDR3: CASSYRGRETQYF